The 29 T cell receptor beta chains in this list originate from one sample, sequenced in a study of cytomegalovirus exposure and HLA in healthy donors (dated by TCRdb to the late 2010s). Libraries were built with the immunoSEQ multiplex PCR assay. The immuneACCESS repertoire file appears here via TCRdb, limited to in-frame rearrangements. These files lack a portion of the clones; in checked studies, under half of the deficit traces to unresolved V genes, and the cause of the others is not known. The sample has about 120,000 clones on record, over 75% of them singletons. The ten largest clones capture 2.1% of the sample. The sample was PBMCs. All receptors derive from a woman aged 25-40 years in good health and CMV-seronegative.

This clone came up once. CDR3 protein: CASSGGTMPNEKLFF. CDR3 DNA sequence: TGTGCCAGCAGCGGGGGGACAATGCCTAATGAAAAACTGTTTTTT. The chain recombines TRBV9 with TRBJ1-4, with D possibly TRBD1 on 6 matching bases. The CDR3 totals 15 residues. Trimming pared 3 bases from V and 3 bases from J, leaving 12 bases between. The germline CDR1 and CDR2 sequences are SGDLS and YYNGEE. The variable domain in full, completed from reference TRBV9 and TRBJ1-4, reads DSGVTQTPKHLITATGQRVTLRCSPRSGDLSVYWYQQSLDQGLQFLIQYYNGEERAKGNILERFSAQQFPDLHSELNLSSLELGDSALYFCASSGGTMPNEKLFFGSGTQLSVL.

To note about this clone: Sequence at one end of the junction differs from germline and may be a read error. J is TRBJ2-7 and V is TRBV12-5; TRBD1 might be the D (6 bases). The CDR3 has 14 amino acids. In germline, CDR1 is LGHNT, CDR2 FRNRAP. The CDR3 DNA sequence: TGTGCTAGTGGCCGAGACAGGACAACCTACGAGCGGTACTTC. This gives the protein CASGRDRTTYERYF.

The V gene is TRBV6-6, the J gene TRBJ1-6, with 10 bases fitting TRBD1. CDR1 is MNHNY and CDR2 is SVGAGI in the germline V gene (reference sequence). The CDR3 has 14 residues. J lost 10 bases, V lost 8 bases, and 8 bases had no gene match. CDR3 nucleotide sequence: TGTGCCAGCGGACGGACAGGGGGAAACTCACCCCTCCACTTT. Encoded protein: CASGRTGGNSPLHF.

This rearrangement joins TRBV11-2 to TRBJ1-6; D unresolved. The ends were cut back, 1 base at V and 0 bases at J, with 10 bases in the middle. CDR1 is SGHAT, CDR2 FQNNGV, per germline. CDR3 length: 17 amino acids. This CDR3 reads CASSLADWSSYNSPLHF. The CDR3 DNA is TGTGCCAGCAGCTTAGCTGACTGGAGCTCCTATAATTCACCCCTCCACTTT.

The chain employs TRBV12-5 and TRBJ1-6, with 10 bases matching TRBD1. V shed 1 base and J 2 bases; nucleotides not matched to a gene: 5. The CDR3 loop spans 18 amino acids. Germline V gene lookup returns CDR1 LGHNT and CDR2 FRNRAP. The CDR3 sequence: CASGLGQGAITYNSPLHF. CDR3 in DNA: TGTGCTAGTGGTTTGGGACAGGGGGCAATCACCTATAATTCACCCCTCCACTTT.

This chain uses TRBV2 with TRBJ2-5, with 16 nucleotides matching TRBD2. Per the germline V gene, CDR1 is SNHLY and CDR2 is FYNNEI. Trimming at V came to 6 bases and at J to 5 bases, leaving 9 bases not matched to a gene. The CDR3 length is 17 residues. CDR3 DNA sequence: TGTGCCAGCAGATCCGGGACTAGCGGGGGGGCCTGGGAGACCCAGTACTTC. This codes for CASRSGTSGGAWETQYF.

V gene TRBV2 combines with J gene TRBJ2-7; possibly TRBD2 for D (5 bases). Germline V gives CDR1 SNHLY, CDR2 FYNNEI. The CDR3 has 16 amino acids. Trimming stripped 7 bases from V and 7 bases from J, with 26 bases between. CDR3 in DNA: TGTGCCAGCAATAGGGCCCAGCGGTCCTCATCGCGGGAGCAGTACTTC. Translated, it gives CASNRAQRSSSREQYF.

The CDR3 nucleotides read TGTGCCAGCAGCTTAGTGGGGGACAGTTCCTACAATGAGCAGTTCTTC. Translation gives CASSLVGDSSYNEQFF. This chain uses TRBV7-2 with TRBJ2-1, with 7 bases that match TRBD1. Germline loops: CDR1 SGHTA, CDR2 FQGNSA. Germline trimming cut 1 base from V and 1 base from J; bases unmatched to any gene: 4. The CDR3 runs 16 residues.

This clone was counted only a few times. This chain uses TRBV19 with TRBJ1-2, with TRBD1 as a possible D gene (6 bases). The V and J ends lost 4 bases and 6 bases respectively, with 15 bases between them. The germline CDR1 and CDR2 sequences are LNHDA and SQIVND (reference sequence). The length of the CDR3 is 14 residues. Here the CDR3 DNA reads TGTGCCAGTAGTAAAATGTCAGGGGAAGATGGCTACACCTTC. Translated, it gives CASSKMSGEDGYTF.

This chain joins TRBV7-6 and TRBJ2-1, with a possible D match to TRBD2 (6 bases). Germline values: CDR1 SGHVS, CDR2 FNYEAQ. Trimming took 5 bases from V and 7 from J, leaving 21 bases between them. The length of the CDR3 is 16 residues. CDR3 sequence (DNA): TGTGCCAGCAGCGCGGACCGGGGGAAGCTGCGGAATGAGCAGTTCTTC. Protein: CASSADRGKLRNEQFF. Filled out from reference TRBV7-6 and TRBJ2-1, the complete variable domain reads GAGVSQSPRYKVTKRGQDVALRCDPISGHVSLYWYRQALGQGPEFLTYFNYEAQQDKSGLPNDRFSAERPEGSISTLTIQRTEQRDSAMYRCASSADRGKLRNEQFFGPGTRLTVL.

This chain connects TRBV5-6 to TRBJ1-1; 10 bases fit TRBD1. This CDR3 has 13 amino acids. From germline, CDR1 is SGHDT and CDR2 YYEEEE. With 3 bases clipped from V and 9 bases from J, the junction kept 5 bases outside the gene matches. In nucleotides, the CDR3 is TGTGCCAGCAGCTCGGGACAGGGGAATCAAGCTTTCTTT. It specifies CASSSGQGNQAFF. Combining the CDR3 with reference TRBV5-6 and TRBJ1-1 gives the whole variable domain DAGVTQSPTHLIKTRGQQVTLRCSPKSGHDTVSWYQQALGQGPQFIFQYYEEEERQRGNFPDRFSGHQFPNYSSELNVNALLLGDSALYLCASSSGQGNQAFFGQGTRLTVV.

This clone was picked up many times. The V gene is TRBV29-1, the J gene TRBJ1-2, with 9 bases fitting TRBD1. This CDR3 has 14 amino acids. Germline V gene lookup returns CDR1 SQVTM and CDR2 ANQGSEA. V trimming: 7 bases; J trimming: 1 base; junction bases outside the gene matches: 7. The CDR3 loop reads CSAPGTGNNYGYTF. CDR3 in DNA: TGCAGCGCCCCCGGGACAGGGAATAACTATGGCTACACCTTC.

This chain links TRBV7-2 with TRBJ1-2; D gene ambiguous. CDR3 size: 14 residues. CDR1 and CDR2 (germline): SGHTA, FQGNSA. Trimming took off 6 bases at V and 7 bases at J, with 18 bases between the two ends. The DNA for the CDR3 is TGTGCCAGCAGAGATCGGTGGGCCATGAGTGGCTACACCTTC. This translates into CASRDRWAMSGYTF.

The V and J genes are TRBV7-9 and TRBJ1-2; 7 bases are shared with TRBD1. The CDR3 runs to 13 residues. The V gene's germline CDR1 is SEHNR and CDR2 FQNEAQ (reference sequence). V lost 5 bases to trimming and J lost 9 bases; unmatched junction nucleotides: 9. CDR3 sequence: CASSTRQGISYTF. The CDR3, as DNA: TGTGCCAGCAGCACCAGACAGGGTATTAGCTACACCTTC.

V usage is TRBV4-3 and J usage is TRBJ2-1, with D possibly TRBD1 on 7 matching bases. Germline CDR1 is LGHNA and CDR2 is YSLEER. CDR3 size: 17 residues. V lost 0 bases and J lost 4, with 16 bases in between. The CDR3 region has the DNA TGCGCCAGCAGCCAAGAAGCCGTCAGGGGGAGGTACAATGAGCAGTTCTTC. It encodes CASSQEAVRGRYNEQFF.

The genes are TRBV7-2 and TRBJ1-1; tentatively, D is TRBD1 (5 bases). The germline CDR1 and CDR2 sequences are SGHTA and FQGNSA. This CDR3 has 15 residues. V lost 5 bases and J 5 bases, leaving 18 bases between the germline ends. The CDR3 DNA reads as TGTGCCAGCAGCATCCGCGGGGCCTCGGGGACTGAAGCTTTCTTT. This sequence encodes CASSIRGASGTEAFF. Full variable domain (missing parts from reference TRBV7-2 and TRBJ1-1): GAGVSQSPSNKVTEKGKDVELRCDPISGHTALYWYRQSLGQGLEFLIYFQGNSAPDKSGLPSDRFSAERTGGSVSTLTIQRTQQEDSAVYLCASSIRGASGTEAFFGQGTRLTVV.

CDR3 bases: TGTGCCAGCTCCTCTACGGGGGGCTCTGGGGCCAACGTCCTGACTTTC. Translation gives CASSSTGGSGANVLTF. This rearrangement joins TRBV18 to TRBJ2-6, with 7 bases aligning to TRBD2. Germline-derived CDR1 and CDR2 are KGHSH and LQKENI. This CDR3 spans 16 amino acids. Trimming at V came to 6 bases and at J to 0 bases, leaving 5 bases not matched to a gene.

This clone is a singleton in its sample. The same CDR3 arises from other DNA sequences in this sample as well. V usage is TRBV19 and J usage is TRBJ1-3; D remains unclear. CDR3 length: 11 amino acids. V lost 5 bases, J lost 4 bases, and 3 bases lay in between. Per the germline V gene, CDR1 is LNHDA and CDR2 is SQIVND (reference sequence). As DNA, the CDR3 is TGTGCCAGTAGTCCGGGAAACACCATATATTTT. Amino acids: CASSPGNTIYF.

This chain joins TRBV4-3 and TRBJ2-3; TRBD2 aligns across 14 bases. V shed 5 bases, J shed 1 base, and the junction held 5 bases outside the gene matches. The germline gives CDR1 LGHNA, CDR2 YSLEER. The CDR3 sequence is 17 residues long. The CDR3 DNA reads as TGCGCCAGCAGCTTCCAGACTAGCGGGGGGGGCACAGATACGCAGTATTTT. Encoded protein: CASSFQTSGGGTDTQYF.

The chain has TRBV7-2 and TRBJ1-2, with 12 bases identical to TRBD1. This CDR3 is built from 14 residues. Germline CDR1 SGHTA, CDR2 FQGNSA. After removal of 3 bases from V and 5 bases from J, the junction contained 1 base not matched to a gene. CDR3 in amino acids: CASSLGQGAYGYTF. The DNA for the CDR3 is TGTGCCAGCAGCTTGGGACAGGGGGCTTATGGCTACACCTTC.

The rearrangement uses TRBV5-1 and TRBJ2-1, with D unresolved. V lost 0 bases, J lost 4 bases, and 5 bases lay in between. Germline V gives CDR1 SGHRS, CDR2 YFSETQ. CDR3 length: 13 residues. The CDR3 sequence: CASSLDLYNEQFF. The CDR3 bases are TGCGCCAGCAGCTTGGACCTATACAATGAGCAGTTCTTC.

The CDR3 sequence is CASTAEMSDRGEGDKQFF. The CDR3 nucleotides read TGTGCCAGCACCGCGGAAATGTCTGACAGGGGCGAAGGAGACAAGCAGTTCTTC. This chain connects TRBV5-6 to TRBJ2-1; 8 bases match TRBD1. The CDR3 loop spans 18 amino acids. J was trimmed by 11 bases and V by 6 bases; bases with no gene match: 25. Per the germline V gene, CDR1 is SGHDT and CDR2 is YYEEEE.

This sequence joins TRBV19 and TRBJ1-5; 8 bases match TRBD1. Germline-derived CDR1 and CDR2 are LNHDA and SQIVND (reference sequence). CDR3 size: 14 residues. V was pared by 6 bases and J by 6 bases, with 7 bases of the junction left unmatched. Here the CDR3 DNA reads TGTGCCAGTAGAGATCAGGGGGCGGCTCAGCCCCAGCATTTT. Translating it yields CASRDQGAAQPQHF.

The genes are TRBV19 and TRBJ2-6; D might be TRBD1 (5 bases). Germline CDR1 and CDR2: LNHDA and SQIVND (reference sequence). The V gene lost 3 bases and the J gene lost 1 base, with 10 bases spanning the gap. The CDR3 consists of 16 residues. The CDR3 bases are TGTGCCAGTAGTATCTCAGGGCCATCTGGGGCCAACGTCCTGACTTTC. Protein sequence: CASSISGPSGANVLTF. Using reference TRBV19 and TRBJ2-6 for the parts outside the CDR3, the full variable domain is DGGITQSPKYLFRKEGQNVTLSCEQNLNHDAMYWYRQDPGQGLRLIYYSQIVNDFQKGDIAEGYSVSREKKESFPLTVTSAQKNPTAFYLCASSISGPSGANVLTFGAGSRLTVL.

This clone came up once. CDR3 in DNA: TGTGCCAGCAGTTTGAGGGGGGAGGGAGCTTTCTTT. Encoded protein: CASSLRGEGAFF. The rearrangement uses TRBV6-1 and TRBJ1-1; a possible D gene is TRBD1 (6 bases). V lost 5 bases, J lost 10 bases, and 14 bases lay in between. The length of the CDR3 is 12 residues. Germline V gene data show CDR1 as MNHNS and CDR2 as SASEGT.

The chain has TRBV2 and TRBJ2-1, with 7 bases lining up with TRBD1. The CDR3 sequence is 13 residues long. Germline V lookup: CDR1 SNHLY, CDR2 FYNNEI. The J segment lost 6 bases and the V segment lost 7 bases, leaving 6 bases of the junction unmatched. The CDR3 DNA is TGTGCCAGCAACCCGACAGGGTCCAATGAGCAGTTCTTC. It codes for CASNPTGSNEQFF.

This clone has a handful of counts. The V and J genes are TRBV9 and TRBJ2-7, with D perhaps TRBD1 (6 bases). Germline lookup yields CDR1 SGDLS and CDR2 YYNGEE. Trimming cost V 0 bases and J 2 bases, with 12 bases left between them. The CDR3 length is 15 residues. In DNA form, the CDR3 reads TGTGCCAGCAGCGTAGAAGCGACAGGAGCCTACGAGCAGTACTTC. It specifies CASSVEATGAYEQYF.

The J gene is TRBJ1-1, the V gene TRBV9; TRBD1 aligns across 7 bases. CDR3 length: 15 amino acids. The V and J ends lost 0 bases and 11 bases, in that order; junction bases with no gene match: 13. CDR1 is SGDLS and CDR2 is YYNGEE in the germline V gene. CDR3 residues: CASSVGNTGARGAFF. CDR3 DNA: TGTGCCAGCAGCGTAGGGAATACAGGGGCCCGGGGGGCTTTCTTT.

The V and J genes are TRBV30 and TRBJ2-2; D gene unclear. The germline gives CDR1 GTSNPN, CDR2 SVGIG (reference sequence). This CDR3 has 11 residues. The ends were cut back, 5 bases at V and 6 bases at J, with 7 bases in the middle. In DNA form, the CDR3 reads TGTGCCTGGCCGCAGTCCGGGGAGCTGTTTTTT. Protein sequence: CAWPQSGELFF. Full variable domain (rest looked up from reference TRBV30 and TRBJ2-2): SQTIHQWPATLVQPVGSPLSLECTVEGTSNPNLYWYRQAAGRGLQLLFYSVGIGQISSEVPQNLSASRPQDRQFILSSKKLLLSDSGFYLCAWPQSGELFFGEGSRLTVL.